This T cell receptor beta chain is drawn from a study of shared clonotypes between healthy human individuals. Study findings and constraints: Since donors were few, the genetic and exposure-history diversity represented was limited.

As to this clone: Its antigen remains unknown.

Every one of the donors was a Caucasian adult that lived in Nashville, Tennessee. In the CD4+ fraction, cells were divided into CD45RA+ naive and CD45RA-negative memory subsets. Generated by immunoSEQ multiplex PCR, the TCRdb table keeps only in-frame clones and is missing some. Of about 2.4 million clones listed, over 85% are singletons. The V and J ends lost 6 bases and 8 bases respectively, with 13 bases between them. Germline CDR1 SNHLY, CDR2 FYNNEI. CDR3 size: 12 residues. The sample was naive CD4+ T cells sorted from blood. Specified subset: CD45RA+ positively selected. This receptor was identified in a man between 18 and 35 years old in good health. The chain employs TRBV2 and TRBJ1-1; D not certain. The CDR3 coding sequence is TGTGCCAGCAGCGAGACTCCCACGGAAGCTTTCTTT. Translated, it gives CASSETPTEAFF.